Shown below are 10 T cell receptor beta chains from a single sample sequenced in a study of shared clonotypes between healthy human individuals. The naive CD8 population came from CD45RO-negative cells selected for CCR7, without terminally differentiated effector memory CD45RA+ cells. Data came from immunoSEQ multiplex PCR; TCRdb stores just in-frame clones and leaves some out. The sample holds approximately 2,000,000 clones, 93% seen once. The sample consisted of naive CD8+ T cells from PBMCs. Every receptor here comes from a man aged 18 to 30 in good health. Some clones in this sample may be carry-over from other donors' samples.

Worth noting for this clone: Different DNA sequences within this sample yield the same CDR3. This chain connects TRBV10-3 to TRBJ2-2; TRBD2 is a possible D gene (6 bases). The CDR3 length is 15 residues. V gave up 3 bases and J gave up 1 base, with 9 bases separating them. The germline V gene encodes CDR1 ENHRY and CDR2 SYGVKD. CDR3 sequence reads: CAISEGGMNTGELFF. The CDR3 region has the DNA TGTGCCATCAGTGAAGGCGGGATGAACACCGGGGAGCTGTTTTTT.

V is TRBV4-3 and J is TRBJ2-1; tentative D call: TRBD1 (6 bases). CDR1 LGHNA and CDR2 YSLEER come from the germline V gene. The ends were cut back, 0 bases at V and 4 bases at J, with 16 bases in the middle. The CDR3 runs to 17 residues. As DNA, the CDR3 is TGCGCCAGCAGCCAAGATCGGAGGACAGTGATTTACAATGAGCAGTTCTTC. Translation gives CASSQDRRTVIYNEQFF.

The J gene is TRBJ2-2, the V gene TRBV2; no reliable D call. CDR3 length: 16 amino acids. Trimming removed 3 bases at V and 2 bases at J, with 13 bases between. The V gene's germline CDR1 is SNHLY and CDR2 FYNNEI. CDR3 DNA: TGTGCCAGCAGTGACGCCCTAGAAACAAACACCGGGGAGCTGTTTTTT. Translating gives CASSDALETNTGELFF. Full variable domain (missing parts from reference TRBV2 and TRBJ2-2): EPEVTQTPSHQVTQMGQEVILRCVPISNHLYFYWYRQILGQKVEFLVSFYNNEISEKSEIFDDQFSVERPDGSNFTLKIRSTKLEDSAMYFCASSDALETNTGELFFGEGSRLTVL.

The rearrangement links TRBV19 to TRBJ1-2, with TRBD1 as a possible D gene (5 bases). Trimming shortened V by 5 bases and J by 4 bases, and 11 bases separated the two germline ends. The CDR3 covers 13 residues. Germline CDR1 is LNHDA and CDR2 is SQIVND (reference sequence). The CDR3 loop reads CASSPDNVYGYTF. CDR3 DNA sequence: TGTGCCAGTAGTCCGGACAACGTCTATGGCTACACCTTC.

The chain recombines TRBV6-6 with TRBJ1-5; 7 positions agree with TRBD1. The germline V gene has CDR1 MNHNY and CDR2 SVGAGI (reference sequence). The CDR3 covers 13 residues. V lost 6 bases, J lost 5 bases, and 4 bases stayed unmatched. As DNA, the CDR3 is TGTGCCAGCAGGACAGGGTTGGATCAGCCCCAGCATTTT. This gives the protein CASRTGLDQPQHF.

This clone was counted between two and nine times. The CDR3, as DNA: TGTGCCAGCAGCGAAAGAACATCCTTTGAAGCTTTCTTT. Translating gives CASSERTSFEAFF. The gene calls are TRBV7-9 and TRBJ1-1; D call uncertain. Germline CDR1 and CDR2: SEHNR and FQNEAQ (reference sequence). The ends were cut back, 5 bases at V and 7 bases at J, with 14 bases in the middle. The CDR3 totals 13 residues.

V and J are TRBV11-2 and TRBJ2-3; D not resolved. The germline V and J ends were trimmed by 2 bases and 1 base, with 10 bases remaining between them. Germline CDR1 SGHAT, CDR2 FQNNGV. This CDR3 spans 15 amino acids. CDR3 amino acids: CASSLMLTGTDTQYF. CDR3 DNA: TGTGCCAGCAGCTTAATGCTAACGGGCACAGATACGCAGTATTTT. Full variable domain (rest looked up from reference TRBV11-2 and TRBJ2-3): EAGVAQSPRYKIIEKRQSVAFWCNPISGHATLYWYQQILGQGPKLLIQFQNNGVVDDSQLPKDRFSAERLKGVDSTLKIQPAKLEDSAVYLCASSLMLTGTDTQYFGPGTRLTVL.

For this clone: Distinct nucleotide sequences in the sample also encode this CDR3. This chain uses TRBV27 with TRBJ2-7, with D tentatively TRBD2 (6 bases). With 2 bases removed from V and 2 bases from J, the gap between germline ends came to 10 bases. The CDR3 covers 14 residues. Germline assignment: CDR1 MNHEY and CDR2 SMNVEV (reference sequence). The CDR3 reads CASSLGGVPYEQYF. CDR3 coding DNA: TGTGCCAGCAGTTTAGGAGGGGTCCCCTACGAGCAGTACTTC.

This chain links TRBV6-1 with TRBJ2-5; D is unclear. The V end lost 0 bases, the J end lost 12 bases, and 8 bases lay between the germline ends. The length of the CDR3 is 11 residues. In germline, CDR1 is MNHNS, CDR2 SASEGT. CDR3 sequence: CASSEALYKYF. CDR3 nucleotides: TGTGCCAGCAGTGAAGCCCTGTACAAGTACTTC.

The chain recombines TRBV4-1 with TRBJ1-1; D gene unclear. This CDR3 has 15 residues. Trimming pared 4 bases from V and 1 base from J, leaving 13 bases between. Germline CDR1 and CDR2: MGHRA and YSYEKL. The CDR3 sequence is CASSLSGFKNTEAFF. As DNA, the CDR3 is TGCGCCAGCAGCCTCTCGGGTTTTAAGAACACTGAAGCTTTCTTT.